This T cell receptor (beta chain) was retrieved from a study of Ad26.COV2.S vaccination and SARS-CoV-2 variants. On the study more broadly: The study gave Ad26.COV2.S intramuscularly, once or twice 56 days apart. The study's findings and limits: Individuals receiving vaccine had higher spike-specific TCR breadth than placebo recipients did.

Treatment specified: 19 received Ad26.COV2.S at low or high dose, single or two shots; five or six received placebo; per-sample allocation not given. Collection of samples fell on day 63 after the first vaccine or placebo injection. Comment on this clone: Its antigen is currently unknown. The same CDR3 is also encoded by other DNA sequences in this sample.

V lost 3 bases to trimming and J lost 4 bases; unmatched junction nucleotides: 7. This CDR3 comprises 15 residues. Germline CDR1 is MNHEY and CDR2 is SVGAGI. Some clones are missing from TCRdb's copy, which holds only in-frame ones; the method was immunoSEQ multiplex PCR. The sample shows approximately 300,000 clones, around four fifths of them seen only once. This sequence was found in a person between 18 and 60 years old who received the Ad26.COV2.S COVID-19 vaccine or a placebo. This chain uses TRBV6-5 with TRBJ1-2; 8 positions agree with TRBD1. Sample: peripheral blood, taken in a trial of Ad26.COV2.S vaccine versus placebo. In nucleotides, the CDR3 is TGTGCCAGCAGTTATTCGAACAGGGGGTCCTATGGCTACACCTTC. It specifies CASSYSNRGSYGYTF.